The sequence of this TCR beta chain was determined in a study of identical twins. Addition of a universal primer site occurred through template switching, and cDNA carried unique molecular identifiers. TCRdb processed the 5' RACE reads anew with MiXCR; each CDR3 protein has one entry. This table has 500,000 to 650,000 distinct CDR3 sequences, about a fifth appearing once. Study results and caveats: Within cord blood, abundant beta clonotypes carried fewer insertions, but memory repertoires showed no such trend. Models underestimated how often monozygotic twins shared out-of-frame TCR alpha.

As concerns this clonotype: Its antigen is still unknown. At one end the junction does not follow the germline gene, possibly because of a read error.

The donor group consisted entirely of healthy Caucasians. These data were also reused for a study on yellow fever vaccine responses in identical twins.

The source material was CD4+ T cells sorted from blood. The sequence was collected from a woman between 18 and 30 years old in good health.

For the CDR3, the DNA is TGTGCCAGCAGTTACGGCAGGGGGAGCTCTGGAAATACCATATATTTT. Translation gives CASSYGRGSSGNTIYF. The rearrangement links TRBV6-6 to TRBJ1-3; 7 nucleotides line up with TRBD1. Germline CDR1 is MNHNY and CDR2 is SVGAGI (reference sequence). There are 16 residues in the CDR3.